Sequencing of this T cell receptor (beta chain) was carried out in a study of spatial heterogeneity in lung cancer. This clonotype was observed a handful of times. Each CDR3 protein is one row after TCRdb ran MiXCR on the 5' RACE reads. The data show about 92,000 distinct CDR3 sequences, about 12% seen once. The CDR3 is 15 amino acids. Germline V CDR1 and CDR2: SGHRS, YFSETQ. The germline V and J ends were trimmed by 1 base and 6 bases, with 13 bases remaining between them. Time point reported: sample taken at primary tumor resection. Whole RNA came from tumor, nontumor lung or frozen PBMC and was sequenced without being sorted.

The source of this sequence is a male donor with early-stage non-small cell lung cancer. Sequenced here: PBMCs, sampled at surgery. The J gene is TRBJ1-4, the V gene TRBV5-1; D is perhaps TRBD1 (5 bases). Here the CDR3 reads CASSLLGVPDEKLFF. The DNA of the CDR3 is TGCGCCAGCAGCTTGCTAGGGGTTCCGGATGAAAAACTGTTTTTT.